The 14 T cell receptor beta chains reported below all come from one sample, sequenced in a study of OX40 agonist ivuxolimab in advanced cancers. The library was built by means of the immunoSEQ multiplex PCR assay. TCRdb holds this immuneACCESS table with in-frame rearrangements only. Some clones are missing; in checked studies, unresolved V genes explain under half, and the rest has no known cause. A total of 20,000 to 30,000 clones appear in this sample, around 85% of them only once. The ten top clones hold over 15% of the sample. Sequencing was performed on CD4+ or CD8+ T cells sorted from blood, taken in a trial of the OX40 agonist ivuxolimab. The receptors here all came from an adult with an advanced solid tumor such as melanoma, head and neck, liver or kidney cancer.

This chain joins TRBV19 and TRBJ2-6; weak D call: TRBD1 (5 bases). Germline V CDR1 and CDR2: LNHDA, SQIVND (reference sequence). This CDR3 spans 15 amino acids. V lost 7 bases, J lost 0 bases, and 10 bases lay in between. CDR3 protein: CASTQVGSGANVLTF. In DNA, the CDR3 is TGTGCCAGTACACAGGTTGGCTCTGGGGCCAACGTCCTGACTTTC.

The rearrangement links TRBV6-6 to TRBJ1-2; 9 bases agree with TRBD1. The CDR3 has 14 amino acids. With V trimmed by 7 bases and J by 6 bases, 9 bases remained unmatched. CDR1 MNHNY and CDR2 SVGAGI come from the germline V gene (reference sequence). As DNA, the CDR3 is TGTGCCAGCACCTACAGGGGGCGAAAAGATGGCTACACCTTC. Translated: CASTYRGRKDGYTF.

The CDR3, as DNA: TGTGCCAGCAGTTACTCGCCGGGGGACGGAACCTACGAGCAGTACTTC. Translated: CASSYSPGDGTYEQYF. The chain carries TRBV6-5 and TRBJ2-7; D may be TRBD2 (6 bases). Trimming removed 0 bases at V and 2 bases at J, with 14 bases between. Germline V gene lookup returns CDR1 MNHEY and CDR2 SVGAGI. The CDR3 is 16 amino acids.

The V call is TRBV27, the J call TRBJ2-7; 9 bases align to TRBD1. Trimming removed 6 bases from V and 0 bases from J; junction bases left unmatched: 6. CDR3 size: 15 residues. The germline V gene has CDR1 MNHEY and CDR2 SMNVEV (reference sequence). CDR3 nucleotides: TGTGCCAGCAGCCAGGGACAGGGACCCTCCTACGAGCAGTACTTC. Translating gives CASSQGQGPSYEQYF.

Here the CDR3 DNA reads TGCGCCAGCAGCCTCGGAGGGGGACGGAATGAAAAACTGTTTTTT. This gives the protein CASSLGGGRNEKLFF. The V call is TRBV4-3, the J call TRBJ1-4; the D gene is possibly TRBD1 (6 bases). CDR1 and CDR2 (germline): LGHNA, YSLEER. V was shortened by 4 bases and J by 5 bases, with 14 bases between the two germline ends. The CDR3 consists of 15 residues.

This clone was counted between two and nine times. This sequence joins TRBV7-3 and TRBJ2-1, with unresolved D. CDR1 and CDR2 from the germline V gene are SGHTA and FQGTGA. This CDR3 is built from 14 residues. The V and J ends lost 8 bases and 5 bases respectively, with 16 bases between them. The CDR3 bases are TGTGCCAGCGGAGAGGCTTTAAGACACAATGAGCAGTTCTTC. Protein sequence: CASGEALRHNEQFF. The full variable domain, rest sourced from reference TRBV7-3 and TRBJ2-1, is GAGVSQTPSNKVTEKGKYVELRCDPISGHTALYWYRQSLGQGPEFLIYFQGTGAADDSGLPNDRFFAVRPEGSVSTLKIQRTERGDSAVYLCASGEALRHNEQFFGPGTRLTVL.

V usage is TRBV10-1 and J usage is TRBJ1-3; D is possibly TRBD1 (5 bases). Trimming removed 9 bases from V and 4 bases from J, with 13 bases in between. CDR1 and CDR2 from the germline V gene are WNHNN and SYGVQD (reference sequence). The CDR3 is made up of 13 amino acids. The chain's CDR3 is CARHTAGGNTIYF. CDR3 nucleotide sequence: TGCGCCAGGCATACAGCAGGGGGAAACACCATATATTTT.

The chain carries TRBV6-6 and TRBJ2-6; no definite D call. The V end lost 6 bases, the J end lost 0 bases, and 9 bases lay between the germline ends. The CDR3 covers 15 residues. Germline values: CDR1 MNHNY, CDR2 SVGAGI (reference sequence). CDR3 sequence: CASSPSGSGANVLTF. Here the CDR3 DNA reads TGTGCCAGCAGCCCCTCGGGCTCTGGGGCCAACGTCCTGACTTTC.

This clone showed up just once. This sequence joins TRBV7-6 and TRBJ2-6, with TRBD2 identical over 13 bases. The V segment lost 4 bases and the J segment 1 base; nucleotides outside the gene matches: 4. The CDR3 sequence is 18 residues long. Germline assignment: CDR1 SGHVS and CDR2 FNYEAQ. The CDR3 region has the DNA TGTGCCAGCAGCTCTAGACTAGCGGGAGGTTCTGGGGCCAACGTCCTGACTTTC. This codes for CASSSRLAGGSGANVLTF.

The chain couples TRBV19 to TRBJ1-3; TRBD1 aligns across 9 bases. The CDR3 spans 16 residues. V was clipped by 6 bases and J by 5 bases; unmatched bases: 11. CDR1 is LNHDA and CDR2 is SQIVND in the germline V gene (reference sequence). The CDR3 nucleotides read TGTGCCAGTAGCGATCCGGGACAGGGAAACCGAAACACCATATATTTT. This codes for CASSDPGQGNRNTIYF. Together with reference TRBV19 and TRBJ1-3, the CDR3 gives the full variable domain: DGGITQSPKYLFRKEGQNVTLSCEQNLNHDAMYWYRQDPGQGLRLIYYSQIVNDFQKGDIAEGYSVSREKKESFPLTVTSAQKNPTAFYLCASSDPGQGNRNTIYFGEGSWLTVV.

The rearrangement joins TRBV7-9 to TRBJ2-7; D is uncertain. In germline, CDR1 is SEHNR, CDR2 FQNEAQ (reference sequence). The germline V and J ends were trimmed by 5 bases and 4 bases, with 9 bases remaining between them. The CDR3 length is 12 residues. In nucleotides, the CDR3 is TGTGCCAGCAGCGCTGAGTTTTACGAGCAGTACTTC. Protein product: CASSAEFYEQYF.

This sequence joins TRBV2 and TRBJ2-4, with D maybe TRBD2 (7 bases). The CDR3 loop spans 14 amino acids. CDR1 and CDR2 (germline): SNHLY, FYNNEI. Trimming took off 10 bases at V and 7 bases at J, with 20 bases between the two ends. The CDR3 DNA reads TGTGCCACAACGGGGGCGGGGGATAGGAACATTCAGTACTTC. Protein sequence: CATTGAGDRNIQYF. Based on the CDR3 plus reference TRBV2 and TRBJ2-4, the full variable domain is EPEVTQTPSHQVTQMGQEVILRCVPISNHLYFYWYRQILGQKVEFLVSFYNNEISEKSEIFDDQFSVERPDGSNFTLKIRSTKLEDSAMYFCATTGAGDRNIQYFGAGTRLSVL.

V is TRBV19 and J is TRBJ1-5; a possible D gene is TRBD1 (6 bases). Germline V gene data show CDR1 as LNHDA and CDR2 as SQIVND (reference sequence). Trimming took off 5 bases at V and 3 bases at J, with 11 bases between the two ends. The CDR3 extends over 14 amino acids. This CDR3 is CASSFTGYNQPQHF. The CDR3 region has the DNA TGTGCCAGTAGTTTCACAGGGTACAATCAGCCCCAGCATTTT.

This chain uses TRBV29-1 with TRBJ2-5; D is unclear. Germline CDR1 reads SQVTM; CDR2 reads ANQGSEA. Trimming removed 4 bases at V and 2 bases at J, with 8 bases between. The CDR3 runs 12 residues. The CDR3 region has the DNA TGCAGCGTTGTTCCGGGTCAAGAGACCCAGTACTTC. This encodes CSVVPGQETQYF.